Described below is a single T cell receptor (beta chain) sequence and its context. The data were obtained in a study of regulatory and conventional T cells in RAG deficiency. With 3 bases clipped from V and 2 bases from J, the junction kept 8 bases outside the gene matches. CDR3 length equals 17 residues. Per the germline V gene, CDR1 is MNHEY and CDR2 is SMNVEV (reference sequence). Clones were read by immunoSEQ multiplex PCR, and TCRdb kept only the in-frame ones, dropping some. The table lists under 35,000 clones, approximately 90% of them singletons. These data also featured in a second study, about regulatory T cells. From that study: Amplification used 52 TRBV primers and 13 TRBJ primers.

The sample taken for sequencing was CD8+ T cells sorted from blood. The source is a human donor in good health. This sequence joins TRBV27 and TRBJ2-3; 10 positions match TRBD1. The CDR3 loop is CASSLTAGTGVTDTQYF. Written as DNA, the CDR3 is TGTGCCAGCAGTTTGACGGCCGGGACAGGGGTCACAGATACGCAGTATTTT.